The 2 T cell receptor beta chains below come from one sample, sequenced in a study of cytomegalovirus exposure and HLA in healthy donors. PCR involved 60 Vbeta and 13 Jbeta primers. Sequencing used immunoSEQ multiplex PCR; TCRdb keeps in-frame clones, though not all of them. Here the sample spans tens of thousands of clones, about 81% being singletons. Sequencing was done on a sample of PBMCs. Source of these receptors: a woman aged 35 to 49 in good health and CMV-seropositive.

The gene calls are TRBV10-3 and TRBJ1-5, with D maybe TRBD1 (5 bases). V was pared by 6 bases and J by 0 bases, with 6 bases between. CDR3 size: 13 residues. Germline V gene sequence: CDR1 ENHRY, CDR2 SYGVKD. Here the CDR3 reads CAIRQDSNQPQHF. The CDR3 region has the DNA TGTGCCATCAGACAGGATAGCAATCAGCCCCAGCATTTT.

This chain links TRBV10-3 with TRBJ1-1, with 8 positions matching TRBD1. The CDR3 is made up of 14 amino acids. Unmatched junction bases numbered 8, after V lost 6 bases and J lost 5 bases. The germline CDR1 and CDR2 sequences are ENHRY and SYGVKD. The CDR3 reads CAISRTGISTEAFF. Written as DNA, the CDR3 is TGTGCCATCAGCCGGACAGGGATAAGTACTGAAGCTTTCTTT.